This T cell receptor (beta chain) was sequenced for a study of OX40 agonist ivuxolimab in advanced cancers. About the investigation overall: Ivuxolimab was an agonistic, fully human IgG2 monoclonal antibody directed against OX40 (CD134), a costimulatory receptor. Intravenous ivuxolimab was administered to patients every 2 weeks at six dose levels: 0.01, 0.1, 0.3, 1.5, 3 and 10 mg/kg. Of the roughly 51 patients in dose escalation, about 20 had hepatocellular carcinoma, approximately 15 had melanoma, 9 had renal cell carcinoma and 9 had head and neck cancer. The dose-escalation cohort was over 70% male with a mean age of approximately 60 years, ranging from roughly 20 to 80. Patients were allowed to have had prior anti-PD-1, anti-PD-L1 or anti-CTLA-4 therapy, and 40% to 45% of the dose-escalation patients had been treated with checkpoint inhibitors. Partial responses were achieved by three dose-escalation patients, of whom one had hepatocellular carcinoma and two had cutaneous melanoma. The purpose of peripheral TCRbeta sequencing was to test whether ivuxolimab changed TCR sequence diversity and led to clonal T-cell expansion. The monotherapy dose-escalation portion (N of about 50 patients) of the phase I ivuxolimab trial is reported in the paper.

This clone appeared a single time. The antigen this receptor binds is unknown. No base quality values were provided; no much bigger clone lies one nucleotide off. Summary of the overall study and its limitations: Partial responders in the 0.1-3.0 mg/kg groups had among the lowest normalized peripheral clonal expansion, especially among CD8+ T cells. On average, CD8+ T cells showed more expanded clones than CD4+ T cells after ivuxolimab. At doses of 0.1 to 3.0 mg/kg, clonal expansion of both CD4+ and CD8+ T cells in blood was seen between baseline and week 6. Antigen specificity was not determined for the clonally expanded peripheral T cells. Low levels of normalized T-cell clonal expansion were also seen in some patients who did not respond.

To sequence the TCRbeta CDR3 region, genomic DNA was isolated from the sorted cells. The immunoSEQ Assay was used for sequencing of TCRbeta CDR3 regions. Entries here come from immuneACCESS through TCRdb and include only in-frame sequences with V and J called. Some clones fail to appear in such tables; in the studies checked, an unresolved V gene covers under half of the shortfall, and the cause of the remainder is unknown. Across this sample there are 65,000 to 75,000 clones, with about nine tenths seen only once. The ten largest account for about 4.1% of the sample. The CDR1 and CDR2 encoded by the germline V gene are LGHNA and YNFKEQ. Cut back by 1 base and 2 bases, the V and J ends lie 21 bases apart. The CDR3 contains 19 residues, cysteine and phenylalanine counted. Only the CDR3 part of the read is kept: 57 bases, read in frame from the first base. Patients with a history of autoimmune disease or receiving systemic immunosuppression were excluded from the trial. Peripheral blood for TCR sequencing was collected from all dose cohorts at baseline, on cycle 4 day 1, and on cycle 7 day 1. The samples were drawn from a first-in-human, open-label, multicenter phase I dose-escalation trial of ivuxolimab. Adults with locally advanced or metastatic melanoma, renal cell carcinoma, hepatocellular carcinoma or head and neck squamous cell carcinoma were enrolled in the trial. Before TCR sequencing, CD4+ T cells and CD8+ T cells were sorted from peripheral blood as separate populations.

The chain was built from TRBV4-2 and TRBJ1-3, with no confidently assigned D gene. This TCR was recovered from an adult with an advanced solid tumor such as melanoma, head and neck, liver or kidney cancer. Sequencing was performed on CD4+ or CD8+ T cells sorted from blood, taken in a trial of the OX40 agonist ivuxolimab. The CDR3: CASSQVVAARGLTGNTIYF. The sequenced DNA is TGTGCCAGCAGCCAAGTTGTGGCCGCGCGGGGATTAACTGGAAACACCATATATTTT.